One sample yielded the 18 T cell receptor beta chains listed below, sequenced in a study of blood T cell repertoires in COVID-19. Generated by immunoSEQ multiplex PCR, the TCRdb table keeps only in-frame clones and is missing some. The data contain about 240,000 clones, 70% to 90% of them singletons. What was sequenced was peripheral blood. These receptors all stem from a man aged 55-75 years with acute or convalescent COVID-19.

The count of this clone is one. CDR3 nucleotide sequence: TGTGCCAGCAGTAGAACAGGGCGCCGGTCCTACGAGCAGTACTTC. Its translation is CASSRTGRRSYEQYF. The V and J genes are TRBV6-2 or TRBV6-3 and TRBJ2-7; a possible D gene is TRBD1 (6 bases). CDR1 MNHEY and CDR2 SVGEGT come from the germline V gene. The CDR3 extends over 15 amino acids. The V and J ends lost 5 bases and 1 base respectively, with 15 bases between them.

J is TRBJ1-5 and V is TRBV30, with a tentative D call TRBD1 (6 bases). In germline, CDR1 is GTSNPN, CDR2 SVGIG (reference sequence). This CDR3 contains 15 residues. Trimming took 2 bases from V and 4 from J, leaving 15 bases between them. CDR3 DNA sequence: TGTGCCTGGAGTAAGGAGACAGGCGCAAATCAGCCCCAGCATTTT. It yields the protein CAWSKETGANQPQHF. Supplemented by reference TRBV30 and TRBJ1-5, the full variable domain reads SQTIHQWPATLVQPVGSPLSLECTVEGTSNPNLYWYRQAAGRGLQLLFYSVGIGQISSEVPQNLSASRPQDRQFILSSKKLLLSDSGFYLCAWSKETGANQPQHFGDGTRLSIL.

The rearrangement joins TRBV5-1 to TRBJ2-5; 8 positions agree with TRBD1. The V segment lost 1 base and the J segment 4 bases; nucleotides outside the gene matches: 9. Per the germline V gene, CDR1 is SGHRS and CDR2 is YFSETQ. The CDR3 spans 16 residues. The CDR3 spells CASSLNAGGMLETQYF. The CDR3 DNA follows: TGCGCCAGCAGCTTGAACGCAGGGGGCATGTTAGAGACCCAGTACTTC.

This rearrangement joins TRBV5-4 to TRBJ2-7; TRBD1 matches at 7 bases. Germline V gene data show CDR1 as SGHNT and CDR2 as YYREEE (reference sequence). The CDR3 is made up of 14 amino acids. Trimming took 5 bases from V and 0 from J; bases not matched to a gene: 5. The CDR3 nucleotides are TGTGCCAGCAGACGGGACAGTAGCTCCTACGAGCAGTACTTC. It codes for CASRRDSSSYEQYF.

On this clone itself: The junction departs from the called germline gene at one end, perhaps through a read error. The chain links TRBV28 to TRBJ2-1; 8 positions agree with TRBD1. CDR1 and CDR2 from the germline V gene are MDHEN and SYDVKM. The length of the CDR3 is 17 residues. The CDR3 sequence is CASSSDRDEVGAAVRVF. The CDR3 DNA reads as TGTGCCAGCAGTTCGGACAGGGATGAGGTTGGGGCAGCAGTGAGGGTCTTC.

The genes are TRBV14 and TRBJ2-3; D is unresolved. Trimming left V 6 bases short and J 5 bases short, with 9 bases between. Germline lookup yields CDR1 SGHDN and CDR2 FVKESK. The CDR3 is 12 amino acids. The CDR3 here is CASSNYLDTQYF. DNA for the CDR3: TGTGCCAGCAGTAACTACCTAGATACGCAGTATTTT.

This sequence joins TRBV6-2 or TRBV6-3 and TRBJ2-2; the D gene is possibly TRBD1 (6 bases). V lost 5 bases to trimming and J lost 4 bases, with 14 bases between them. Germline V gene sequence: CDR1 MNHEY, CDR2 SVGEGT. This CDR3 is built from 15 residues. The CDR3 spells CASSDTGFITGELFF. DNA of the CDR3: TGTGCCAGCAGTGATACAGGGTTTATCACCGGGGAGCTGTTTTTT.

The chain has TRBV29-1 and TRBJ1-2; a weak D match, TRBD1 (6 bases). The germline CDR1 and CDR2 sequences are SQVTM and ANQGSEA. V lost 3 bases and J lost 8, with 10 bases in between. The CDR3 runs to 11 residues. CDR3 sequence reads: CSVDPGQGYTF. As DNA, the CDR3 is TGCAGCGTTGACCCCGGACAGGGCTACACCTTC. The full variable domain, with the rest looked up from reference TRBV29-1 and TRBJ1-2, is SAVISQKPSRDICQRGTSLTIQCQVDSQVTMMFWYRQQPGQSLTLIATANQGSEATYESGFVIDKFPISRPNLTFSTLTVSNMSPEDSSIYLCSVDPGQGYTFGSGTRLTVV.

The genes are TRBV4-3 and TRBJ2-7; no definite D call. The V gene's germline CDR1 is LGHNA and CDR2 YSLEER. This CDR3 comprises 14 residues. V lost 0 bases and J 4 bases, leaving 10 bases between the germline ends. The CDR3 region has the DNA TGCGCCAGCAGCCAAGATACGAGTAGTTACGAGCAGTACTTC. Protein: CASSQDTSSYEQYF.

The rearrangement joins TRBV5-1 to TRBJ1-6; 7 nucleotides match TRBD1. CDR1 is SGHRS, CDR2 YFSETQ, per germline. The CDR3 has 14 amino acids. V trimming: 3 bases; J trimming: 9 bases; junction bases outside the gene matches: 6. This CDR3 reads CASSYDREISPLHF. In nucleotides, the CDR3 is TGCGCCAGCAGCTATGACAGGGAGATTTCACCCCTCCACTTT.

The genes are TRBV5-1 and TRBJ2-7; 11 positions match TRBD2. CDR3 length equals 16 residues. Germline V gene data show CDR1 as SGHRS and CDR2 as YFSETQ. J lost 6 bases, V lost 1 base, and 9 bases had no gene match. CDR3 DNA: TGCGCCAGCAGCTTGACCGTAGCGGGAGGGCCTGTCGAGCAGTACTTC. Translating gives CASSLTVAGGPVEQYF. The variable domain in full, with the rest retrieved from reference TRBV5-1 and TRBJ2-7, is KAGVTQTPRYLIKTRGQQVTLSCSPISGHRSVSWYQQTPGQGLQFLFEYFSETQRNKGNFPGRFSGRQFSNSRSEMNVSTLELGDSALYLCASSLTVAGGPVEQYFGPGTRLTVT.

Comments on this clone: Other DNA sequences within the sample encode an identical CDR3. This chain uses TRBV20-1 with TRBJ1-5; TRBD1 is a possible D gene (6 bases). The V gene's germline CDR1 is DFQATT and CDR2 SNEGSKA (reference sequence). The germline V and J ends were trimmed by 3 bases and 7 bases, with 13 bases remaining between them. This CDR3 has 13 residues. DNA for the CDR3: TGCAGTGCTAGTATAGGGGGACGGCAGCCCCAGCATTTT. Protein: CSASIGGRQPQHF.

V gene TRBV7-2 combines with J gene TRBJ2-2; the match to TRBD2 covers 9 bases. This CDR3 has 13 amino acids. Germline V CDR1 and CDR2: SGHTA, FQGNSA. The V segment lost 5 bases and the J segment 7 bases; nucleotides outside the gene matches: 2. As DNA, the CDR3 is TGTGCCAGCAGCCCGACTAGCGGCGGGGAGCTGTTTTTT. It specifies CASSPTSGGELFF.

The rearrangement joins TRBV27 to TRBJ1-5, with D hard to call. Trimming pared 3 bases from V and 0 bases from J, leaving 15 bases between. Germline V CDR1 and CDR2: MNHEY, SMNVEV (reference sequence). The CDR3 is made up of 17 amino acids. The CDR3 is CASSLFQNPGSNQPQHF. The CDR3 region has the DNA TGTGCCAGCAGTTTGTTTCAGAACCCGGGTAGCAATCAGCCCCAGCATTTT.

V and J are TRBV2 and TRBJ2-5; TRBD1 agrees at 7 bases. Trimming at V came to 5 bases and at J to 1 base, leaving 4 bases not matched to a gene. The CDR3 runs 14 residues. CDR1 and CDR2 from the germline V gene are SNHLY and FYNNEI. The CDR3 reads CASSMTGIQETQYF. The CDR3, as DNA: TGTGCCAGCAGTATGACAGGGATCCAAGAGACCCAGTACTTC.

The V and J genes are TRBV14 and TRBJ2-7; tentatively, D is TRBD2 (7 bases). Looked up from germline, CDR1 is SGHDN and CDR2 is FVKESK. The CDR3 totals 13 residues. V shed 7 bases and J shed 2 bases, with 12 bases lying between them. CDR3 sequence reads: CASNAGAPYEQYF. In DNA, the CDR3 is TGTGCCAGCAATGCGGGGGCGCCCTACGAGCAGTACTTC. The full variable domain, in which reference TRBV14 and TRBJ2-7 provide the parts outside the CDR3, is EAGVTQFPSHSVIEKGQTVTLRCDPISGHDNLYWYRRVMGKEIKFLLHFVKESKQDESGMPNNRFLAERTGGTYSTLKVQPAELEDSGVYFCASNAGAPYEQYFGPGTRLTVT.

J is TRBJ2-7 and V is TRBV6-5, with 10 bases matching TRBD1. V dropped 6 bases and J dropped 3; count of bases not matched to a gene: 5. This CDR3 contains 14 residues. The germline gives CDR1 MNHEY, CDR2 SVGAGI. CDR3 bases: TGTGCCAGCAGGGAGACAGGGGGCCTCTACGAGCAGTACTTC. It translates to CASRETGGLYEQYF.

As regards this clone: The sample holds other DNA sequences that translate to the same CDR3. The genes are TRBV2 and TRBJ1-5; D call uncertain. Germline V CDR1 and CDR2: SNHLY, FYNNEI. V shed 4 bases and J shed 7 bases, with 5 bases lying between them. The CDR3 has 11 amino acids. CDR3 region: CASSGGQPQHF. CDR3 bases: TGTGCCAGCAGTGGAGGCCAGCCCCAGCATTTT.